The clone carrying this T cell receptor beta chain was picked up a small number of times. The data are from a study of blood T cell repertoires in COVID-19. Whole-study context: The United States, Italy and Spain provided the acute and convalescent COVID-19 samples. PBMCs, B-cell-depleted T cells, or T cells provided the cDNA or gDNA that made up the material.

Methods used by the authors: Reference gene primer amplification in the assay estimated nucleated cell counts. The repertoire was sequenced with immunoSEQ multiplex PCR; TCRdb's copy has only in-frame clones and lacks some. V and J calls plus clone size are reproduced from that table; the DNA served to infer D and trimming. Of approximately 85,000 clones listed, roughly 90% are singletons. CDR3 size: 15 residues. The V gene's germline CDR1 is MGHRA and CDR2 YSYEKL. Trimming took 1 base from V and 1 from J, leaving 10 bases between them. This chain uses TRBV4-1 with TRBJ2-5, with a tentative D call TRBD1 (6 bases). This receptor was identified in a man aged 50-59 years with active or convalescent COVID-19. Sequenced material: peripheral blood. The CDR3, as DNA: TGCGCCAGCAGCCAAGGTTTGGACAGCCAAGAGACCCAGTACTTC. Protein product: CASSQGLDSQETQYF.